This TCR beta chain was retrieved from a study of CD8+ T cells in alopecia areata. This clone showed up just a few times. Mouse germline and gene names are used. Extraction of RNA preceded its reverse transcription into cDNA, which served as the sequencing template. This table comes from immunoSEQ multiplex PCR, and its TCRdb copy is limited to in-frame clones, with some not included. The sample holds around 100,000 clones, and no clone turns up only once. The material sequenced was lesional skin. This clonotype originated in a C3H/HeJ mouse with alopecia areata. The MHC haplotype recorded for the strain is H2-k.

The part of the CDR3 DNA that was read is TGCACCTGCAGTGCAGTAGGTCATAACTATGCT. Encoded protein: CTCSAVGHNYA. The entire CDR3 is CTCSAVGHNYAEQFF. The rearrangement uses TRBV1 and TRBJ2-1, with D unclear. The read ends 4 residues shy of where the CDR3 ends; the end is completed using the germline J gene. The CDR3 spans 15 residues. Trimming removed 1 base from V and 0 bases from J, with 7 bases in between. CDR1 is NSQYPW and CDR2 is LRSPGD in the germline V gene (reference sequence).